What follows are 23 T cell receptor beta chains derived from one specimen sequenced in a study of cytomegalovirus exposure and HLA in healthy donors. The PCR had 60 Vbeta and 13 Jbeta primers. Measured with immunoSEQ multiplex PCR; TCRdb has only the in-frame clones, and not every one. The repertoire has some 140,000 clones, roughly 70% of them found once; the top ten carry 3% to 3.5%. Material for sequencing was PBMCs. The receptor source for this set is a middle-aged man in good health and CMV-seronegative.

This clone occurred a few times. J is TRBJ2-1 and V is TRBV12-5; 7 nucleotides agree with TRBD1. The CDR3 has 17 amino acids. CDR1 and CDR2 (germline): LGHNT, FRNRAP. Unmatched junction bases numbered 10, after V lost 0 bases and J lost 5 bases. CDR3 amino acids: CASGLVREQGLDNEQFF. In DNA form, the CDR3 reads TGTGCTAGTGGTTTGGTACGGGAACAGGGGTTAGACAATGAGCAGTTCTTC.

This chain links TRBV28 with TRBJ1-4, with D unclear. V dropped 6 bases and J dropped 14 bases, with 16 bases sitting between them. The germline gives CDR1 MDHEN, CDR2 SYDVKM. The CDR3 consists of 12 residues. Written as DNA, the CDR3 is TGTGCCAGCAGGGCTAGCGGTGGCGACCTGTTTTTT. Translated, it gives CASRASGGDLFF.

The chain is built from TRBV5-3 and TRBJ2-3; weak D call: TRBD1 (8 bases). TRBV5-3 carries the ORF label, with uncertain function. The CDR3 runs 18 residues. The V end was cut by 4 bases, the J end by 2 bases, with 23 bases between. CDR3 sequence: CARSPGQGLLADTDTQYF. Here the CDR3 DNA reads TGTGCCAGAAGCCCTGGACAGGGACTACTAGCCGACACAGATACGCAGTATTTT.

This rearrangement joins TRBV18 to TRBJ2-1; TRBD1 might be the D (6 bases). Trimming took 2 bases from V and 9 from J, leaving 11 bases between them. The germline gives CDR1 KGHSH, CDR2 LQKENI. The CDR3 has 13 residues. CDR3 sequence: CASSPGQFGEQFF. The CDR3 nucleotides read TGTGCCAGCTCACCAGGACAGTTCGGTGAGCAGTTCTTC.

The V call is TRBV6-5, the J call TRBJ2-3; TRBD2 matches at 14 bases. The CDR3 runs to 13 residues. V lost 5 bases to trimming and J lost 8 bases; unmatched junction nucleotides: 0. Germline CDR1 reads MNHEY; CDR2 reads SVGAGI. The CDR3 here is CASSGTSGSTQYF. The CDR3 DNA is TGTGCCAGCAGTGGGACTAGCGGGAGTACGCAGTATTTT.

V is TRBV6-1 and J is TRBJ2-7; TRBD2 matches at 8 bases. This CDR3 is built from 15 residues. V shed 4 bases and J 2 bases; nucleotides not matched to a gene: 7. CDR1 MNHNS and CDR2 SASEGT come from the germline V gene. DNA for the CDR3: TGTGCCAGCAGTGTTAGCGGGACGGAAGCCTACGAGCAGTACTTC. Encoded protein: CASSVSGTEAYEQYF.

The rearrangement links TRBV7-9 to TRBJ2-3, with D maybe TRBD1 (5 bases). Germline V gene data show CDR1 as SEHNR and CDR2 as FQNEAQ (reference sequence). V was clipped by 3 bases and J by 6 bases, with 19 bases between them. The CDR3 sequence is 16 residues long. This chain's CDR3 is CASSFRVRAHGDTQYF. CDR3 DNA sequence: TGTGCCAGCAGCTTCAGGGTCCGGGCCCACGGGGATACGCAGTATTTT.

The chain links TRBV7-3 to TRBJ2-5; D might be TRBD1 (6 bases). This CDR3 is built from 14 residues. V lost 1 base to trimming and J lost 4 bases, with 10 bases between them. Germline assignment: CDR1 SGHTA and CDR2 FQGTGA. For the CDR3, the DNA is TGTGCCAGCAGCTTAAATCAGGGGTCAGAGACCCAGTACTTC. This gives the protein CASSLNQGSETQYF.

V gene TRBV30 combines with J gene TRBJ2-5; TRBD1 is a possible D gene (5 bases). Trimming removed 1 base at V and 1 base at J, with 10 bases between. Germline CDR1 is GTSNPN and CDR2 is SVGIG (reference sequence). The CDR3 has 14 amino acids. The CDR3 sequence: CAWSAETVQETQYF. The CDR3 bases are TGTGCCTGGAGTGCAGAGACAGTCCAAGAGACCCAGTACTTC.

This clone was observed a few times. V usage is TRBV19 and J usage is TRBJ2-2; 10 bases match TRBD1. Germline V lookup: CDR1 LNHDA, CDR2 SQIVND (reference sequence). V lost 5 bases to trimming and J lost 3 bases; unmatched junction nucleotides: 6. The length of the CDR3 is 16 residues. The CDR3 DNA sequence: TGTGCCAGTAGTCCGGGACAGGGGATTGACACCGGGGAGCTGTTTTTT. The encoded protein is CASSPGQGIDTGELFF.

The J gene is TRBJ1-3, the V gene TRBV6-1; 9 nucleotides line up with TRBD1. CDR3 length: 16 residues. Germline V gene sequence: CDR1 MNHNS, CDR2 SASEGT. V trimming: 4 bases; J trimming: 4 bases; junction bases outside the gene matches: 8. The CDR3 region has the DNA TGTGCCAGCAGTGCATACCCGGGACAGGGAGGAAACACCATATATTTT. Protein sequence: CASSAYPGQGGNTIYF.

This clone was counted a single time. This chain connects TRBV18 to TRBJ2-3; D is possibly TRBD2 (5 bases). Germline CDR1 KGHSH, CDR2 LQKENI. This CDR3 has 17 residues. The V end lost 3 bases, the J end lost 0 bases, and 16 bases lay between the germline ends. CDR3 residues: CASSPEVAYPSTDTQYF. The DNA of the CDR3 is TGTGCCAGCTCACCGGAGGTGGCCTATCCTAGCACAGATACGCAGTATTTT.

V is TRBV28 and J is TRBJ1-2; D may be TRBD1 (5 bases). V lost 1 base and J lost 4, with 16 bases in between. The CDR3 extends over 16 amino acids. The germline CDR1 and CDR2 sequences are MDHEN and SYDVKM. The CDR3, as DNA: TGTGCCAGCAGTTTATACCCCACAGGCCACTCCTATGGCTACACCTTC. Amino acid sequence: CASSLYPTGHSYGYTF.

This clone was seen a few times. The chain couples TRBV4-1 to TRBJ2-2; TRBD2 aligns across 7 bases. Per the germline V gene, CDR1 is MGHRA and CDR2 is YSYEKL. CDR3 size: 15 residues. V gave up 2 bases and J gave up 6 bases; unmatched junction bases: 6. Here the CDR3 reads CASSQPFGLAGELFF. In DNA, the CDR3 is TGCGCCAGCAGCCAACCCTTTGGACTAGCCGGGGAGCTGTTTTTT.

This rearrangement joins TRBV2 to TRBJ1-2; D remains unclear. CDR1 and CDR2 from the germline V gene are SNHLY and FYNNEI. This CDR3 comprises 14 residues. The V and J ends lost 2 bases and 8 bases respectively, with 15 bases between them. The CDR3 protein is CASSEQALKAGYTF. CDR3 coding DNA: TGTGCCAGCAGTGAACAGGCACTGAAAGCCGGCTACACCTTC.

This sequence joins TRBV7-3 and TRBJ2-7, with TRBD2 matching over 10 bases. The V gene end was trimmed by 5 bases and the J gene end by 3 bases; junction bases not matched to a gene: 7. The CDR3 extends over 15 amino acids. The V gene's germline CDR1 is SGHTA and CDR2 FQGTGA. CDR3 in amino acids: CASSPPGTSVYEQYF. In DNA, the CDR3 is TGTGCCAGCAGCCCGCCCGGGACTAGCGTCTACGAGCAGTACTTC.

Details on this clone: The sample has other DNA sequences that encode this CDR3 too. The chain couples TRBV19 to TRBJ1-2; 9 bases map to TRBD1. Trimming cost V 3 bases and J 7 bases; bases outside gene matches: 3. The CDR3 sequence is 13 residues long. Germline loops: CDR1 LNHDA, CDR2 SQIVND (reference sequence). The CDR3 loop is CASSMDRGSGYTF. The CDR3 nucleotides are TGTGCCAGTAGTATGGACAGGGGAAGTGGCTACACCTTC.

The rearrangement joins TRBV2 to TRBJ2-3; 8 bases line up with TRBD2. The CDR3 is 14 amino acids. Looked up from germline, CDR1 is SNHLY and CDR2 is FYNNEI. The trim removed 6 bases at V and 1 base at J, leaving 3 bases unmatched. CDR3 sequence (DNA): TGTGCCAGCAGGGGACTAGTCCGCACAGATACGCAGTATTTT. Amino acids: CASRGLVRTDTQYF.

V and J are TRBV2 and TRBJ1-2; D may be TRBD1 (5 bases). The CDR3 runs 14 residues. V dropped 3 bases and J dropped 4 bases, with 12 bases sitting between them. The germline gives CDR1 SNHLY, CDR2 FYNNEI. CDR3 DNA sequence: TGTGCCAGCAGTGACGGGGGGGGTTTCTATGGCTACACCTTC. Its protein product is CASSDGGGFYGYTF.

J is TRBJ2-7 and V is TRBV7-2, with D maybe TRBD1 (5 bases). The germline gives CDR1 SGHTA, CDR2 FQGNSA. V was clipped by 1 base and J by 2 bases, with 12 bases between them. This CDR3 spans 15 amino acids. CDR3 coding DNA: TGTGCCAGCAGCTTAGAACAGGCCCACACCTACGAGCAGTACTTC. Its translation is CASSLEQAHTYEQYF.

This sequence joins TRBV6-5 and TRBJ1-2; the match to TRBD1 covers 7 bases. The CDR3 loop spans 15 amino acids. The germline V gene encodes CDR1 MNHEY and CDR2 SVGAGI. J was trimmed by 7 bases and V by 4 bases; bases with no gene match: 12. CDR3 coding DNA: TGTGCCAGCAGTTCGGGGCAGGGGGTTTTGGGTGGCTACACCTTC. Amino acids: CASSSGQGVLGGYTF.

The chain carries TRBV2 and TRBJ2-7; tentatively, D is TRBD1 (6 bases). The germline V and J ends were trimmed by 8 bases and 3 bases, with 11 bases remaining between them. This CDR3 is built from 12 residues. The germline V gene encodes CDR1 SNHLY and CDR2 FYNNEI. CDR3 coding DNA: TGTGCCAGCGCCTCGGACAGCTACGAGCAGTACTTC. Translated: CASASDSYEQYF.

The CDR3 DNA follows: TGTGCCAGTAGTCCCAGGACTAGCGCCTACGAGCAGTACTTC. Its translation: CASSPRTSAYEQYF. The chain recombines TRBV19 with TRBJ2-7; 9 nucleotides align to TRBD2. Germline CDR1 LNHDA, CDR2 SQIVND (reference sequence). The CDR3 is 14 residues long. J lost 2 bases, V lost 5 bases, and 4 bases had no gene match.